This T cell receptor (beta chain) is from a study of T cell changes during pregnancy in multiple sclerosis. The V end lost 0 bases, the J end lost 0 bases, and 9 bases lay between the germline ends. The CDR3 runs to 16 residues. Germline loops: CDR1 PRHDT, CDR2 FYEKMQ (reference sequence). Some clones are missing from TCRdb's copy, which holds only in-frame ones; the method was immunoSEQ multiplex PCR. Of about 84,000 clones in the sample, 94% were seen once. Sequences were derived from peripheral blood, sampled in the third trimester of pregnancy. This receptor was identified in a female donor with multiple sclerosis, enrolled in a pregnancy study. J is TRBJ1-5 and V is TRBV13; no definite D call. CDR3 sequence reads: CASSLGLRNSNQPQHF. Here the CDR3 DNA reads TGTGCCAGCAGCTTAGGGCTGAGGAATAGCAATCAGCCCCAGCATTTT.